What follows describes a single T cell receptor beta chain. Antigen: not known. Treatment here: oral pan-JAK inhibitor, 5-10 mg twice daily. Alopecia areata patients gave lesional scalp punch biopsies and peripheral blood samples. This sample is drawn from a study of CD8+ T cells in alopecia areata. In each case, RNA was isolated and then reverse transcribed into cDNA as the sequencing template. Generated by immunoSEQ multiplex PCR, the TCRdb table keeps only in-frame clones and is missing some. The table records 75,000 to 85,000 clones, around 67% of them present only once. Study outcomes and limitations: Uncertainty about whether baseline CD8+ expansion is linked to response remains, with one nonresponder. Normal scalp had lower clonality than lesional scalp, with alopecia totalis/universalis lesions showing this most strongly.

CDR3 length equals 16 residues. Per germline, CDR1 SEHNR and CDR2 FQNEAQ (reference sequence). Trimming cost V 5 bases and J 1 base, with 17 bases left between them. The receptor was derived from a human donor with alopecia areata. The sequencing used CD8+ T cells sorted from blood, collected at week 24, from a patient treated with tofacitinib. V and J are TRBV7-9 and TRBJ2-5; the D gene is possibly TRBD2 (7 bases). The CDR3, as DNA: TGTGCCAGCAGCCAAGGGAGGGACACCTTCCAAGAGACCCAGTACTTC. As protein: CASSQGRDTFQETQYF. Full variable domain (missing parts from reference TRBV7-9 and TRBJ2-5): DTGVSQNPRHKITKRGQNVTFRCDPISEHNRLYWYRQTLGQGPEFLTYFQNEAQLEKSRLLSDRFSAERPKGSFSTLEIQRTEQGDSAMYLCASSQGRDTFQETQYFGPGTRLLVL.